This TCR beta chain stems from a study of T cell changes during pregnancy in multiple sclerosis. Per germline, CDR1 SGHNT and CDR2 YYREEE (reference sequence). V was trimmed by 3 bases and J by 3 bases, leaving 13 bases between them. The CDR3 sequence is 14 residues long. The assay was immunoSEQ multiplex PCR, and TCRdb's table has in-frame clones only and misses some. The table has 45,000 to 50,000 clones, around 93% seen once. The sequenced sample was peripheral blood, obtained in the third trimester of pregnancy. The chain has TRBV5-4 and TRBJ2-7; maybe TRBD1 (6 bases). This TCR derives from a female donor with multiple sclerosis, enrolled in a pregnancy study. The DNA of the CDR3 is TGTGCCAGCAGCTCCGGACAGAGGGACTACGAGCAGTACTTC. Translation: CASSSGQRDYEQYF.